In its sample, the clone carrying this TCR beta chain was seen many times. Amplification yielded TCR beta CDR3 regions, with RNA transcripts as the source. A set of HTBI primers served as the primers for a first-round RT-PCR of the TCR CDR3. Using its own MiXCR run on the multiplex PCR reads, TCRdb lists one record per CDR3 protein. The profile shows 470,000 or so distinct CDR3 sequences, less than 25% of them singletons. This sample is part of a study of T cells in Graves' hyperthyroidism and ophthalmopathy. There are 14 residues in the CDR3. The V end lost 0 bases, the J end lost 5 bases, and 8 bases lay between the germline ends. CDR1 and CDR2 (germline): MNHEY, SVGAGI.

The rearrangement links TRBV6-5 to TRBJ1-5; the D gene is possibly TRBD1 (6 bases). The receptor was isolated from a man aged 18 to 29 with Graves' hyperthyroidism. Sequences were obtained from blood. The CDR3 here is CASSYSQGYQPQHF. DNA of the CDR3: TGTGCCAGCAGTTACTCGCAGGGGTATCAGCCCCAGCATTTT.